This T cell receptor beta chain was identified in a study of blood T cell repertoires in COVID-19. Background on the study: The samples span acute and convalescent COVID-19 from the United States, Italy and Spain. Nucleic acid was either cDNA or gDNA, and it came from T cells, B-cell-depleted T cells, or PBMCs.

Per the study methods: The authors estimated nucleated cell counts from reference gene primer amplification. Clones were sequenced by immunoSEQ multiplex PCR, and TCRdb holds only the in-frame ones, with some missing. For V, J and clone size, that table is used; D and trimming come from the DNA. The sample lists about 330,000 clones, over 75% seen once, with approximately 7.6% in the top ten. V dropped 6 bases and J dropped 5; count of bases not matched to a gene: 0. The germline gives CDR1 MNHEY, CDR2 SVGAGI. The CDR3 has 13 residues. The chain employs TRBV6-5 and TRBJ2-2; 10 nucleotides agree with TRBD1. Sequenced material: peripheral blood. This sequence was found in a human donor in a cohort sampled during active COVID-19. The CDR3 is CASRDRGTGELFF. The CDR3 coding sequence is TGTGCCAGCAGGGACAGGGGGACCGGGGAGCTGTTTTTT.